Below, one T cell receptor beta chain is given with its context. This clonotype showed up just a few times. It has no known antigen specificity. Base qualities are missing; no much larger clone stands one base away. The library was obtained by PCR. Data came from an Illumina HiSeq 2500. To normalize quantification of the TCRbeta repertoire, the TCR libraries were built with molecular barcoding that relied on unique molecular identifiers. TCRdb reprocessing: public reads trimmed at Q25 with fastp, clones called with MiXCR, in-frame beta chains kept. All rows with the same CDR3 protein become a single entry with the most common DNA and genes. In all, the sample holds about 610,000 distinct CDR3 sequences, and 10% of those were seen once. The top ten clones comprise less than 5% of the sample. Measured from the cysteine to the phenylalanine, the CDR3 is 17 residues long. CDR3 DNA is the only sequence kept; it has 51 bases, read in frame from the first base. Looking up the germline V gene yields CDR1 MGHRA and CDR2 YSYEKL. The V and J ends are trimmed by 3 bases and 0 bases, leaving 12 bases between them.

The data are from a study of T-cell reconstitution after alpha-beta-depleted transplantation in children (dated by TCRdb to between 2015 and 2016). The study in broad terms: T-cell immune reconstitution after TCRalphabeta/CD19-depleted allogeneic hematopoietic cell transplantation in children was quantitatively tracked in the study by means of TCR repertoire profiling.

The material was PBMCs from the stem cell graft donor, obtained from the stem cell graft. The V and J genes are TRBV4-1 and TRBJ2-6, with no reliable assignment of the D segment. The sequence was obtained from a human donor who donated a stem cell graft to a child with acute myeloid leukemia. The nucleotide sequence is given as TGCGCCAGCAGCCAGTACCATCAGTTCTCTGGGGCCAACGTCCTGACTTTC. The encoded protein is CASSQYHQFSGANVLTF.